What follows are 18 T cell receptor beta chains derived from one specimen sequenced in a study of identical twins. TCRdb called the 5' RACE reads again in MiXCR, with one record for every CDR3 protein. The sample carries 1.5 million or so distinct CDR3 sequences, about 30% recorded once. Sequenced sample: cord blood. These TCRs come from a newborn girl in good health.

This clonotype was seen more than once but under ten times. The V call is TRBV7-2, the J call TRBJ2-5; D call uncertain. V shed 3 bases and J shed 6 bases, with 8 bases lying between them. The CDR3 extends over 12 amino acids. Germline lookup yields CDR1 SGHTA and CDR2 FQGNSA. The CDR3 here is CASSFSEKTQYF. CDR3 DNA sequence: TGTGCCAGCAGCTTTAGTGAGAAGACCCAGTACTTC.

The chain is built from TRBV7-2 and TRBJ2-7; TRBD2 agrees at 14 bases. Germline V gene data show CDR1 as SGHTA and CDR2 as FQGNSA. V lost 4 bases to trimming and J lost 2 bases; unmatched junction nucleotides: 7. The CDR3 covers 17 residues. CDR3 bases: TGTGCCAGCAGCTCCCGACTAGCGGGAGGGCCGGCCTACGAGCAGTACTTC. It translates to CASSSRLAGGPAYEQYF.

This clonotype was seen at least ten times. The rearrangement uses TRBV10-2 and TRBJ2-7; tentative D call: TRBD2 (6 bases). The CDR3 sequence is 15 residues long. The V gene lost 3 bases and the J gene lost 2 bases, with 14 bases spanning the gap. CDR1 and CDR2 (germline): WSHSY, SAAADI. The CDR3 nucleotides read TGCGCCAGCAGTGACCCTACTAGCACCACCTACGAGCAGTACTTC. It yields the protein CASSDPTSTTYEQYF.

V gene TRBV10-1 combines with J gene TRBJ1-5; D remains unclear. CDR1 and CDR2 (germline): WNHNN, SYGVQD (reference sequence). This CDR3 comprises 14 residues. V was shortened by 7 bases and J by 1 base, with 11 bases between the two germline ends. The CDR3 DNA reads TGCGCCAGCAAAGTAGTTCAAAGCAATCAGCCCCAGCATTTT. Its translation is CASKVVQSNQPQHF.

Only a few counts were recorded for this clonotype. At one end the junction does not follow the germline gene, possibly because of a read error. For the CDR3, the DNA is TGCAGCGCTAGACTAGCGTTCTACGAGCAGTACTTC. Protein sequence: CSARLAFYEQYF. V gene TRBV20-1 combines with J gene TRBJ2-4; 8 nucleotides align to TRBD2. The J call may be mistaken, given a closer DNA end match to TRBJ2-7. The V gene's germline CDR1 is DFQATT and CDR2 SNEGSKA (reference sequence). The CDR3 covers 12 residues.

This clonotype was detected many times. CDR3 sequence reads: CASSLALAGAKYNEQFF. The CDR3 DNA follows: TGTGCCAGCAGTTTAGCTCTAGCGGGGGCCAAATACAATGAGCAGTTCTTC. The chain carries TRBV12-3 or TRBV12-4 and TRBJ2-1, with 10 bases identical to TRBD2. J lost 4 bases, V lost 0 bases, and 6 bases had no gene match. This CDR3 spans 17 amino acids.

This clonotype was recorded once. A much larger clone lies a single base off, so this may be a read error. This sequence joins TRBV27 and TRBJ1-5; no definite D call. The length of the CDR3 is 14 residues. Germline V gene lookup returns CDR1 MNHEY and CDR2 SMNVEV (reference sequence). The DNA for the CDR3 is TGTGCCAGCAGTTTTCGGTCTAGCAGTCAGCCCCAGCATTTT. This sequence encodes CASSFRSSSQPQHF.

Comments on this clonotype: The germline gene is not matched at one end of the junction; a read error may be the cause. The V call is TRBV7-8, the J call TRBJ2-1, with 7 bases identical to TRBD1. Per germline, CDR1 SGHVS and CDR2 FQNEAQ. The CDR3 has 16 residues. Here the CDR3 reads CASSSHRGGPYNEQLF. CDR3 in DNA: TGTGCCAGCAGCTCCCACAGGGGTGGGCCTTACAATGAGCAGTTATTC.

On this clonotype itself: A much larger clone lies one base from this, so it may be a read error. The CDR3 here is CASSLGDLPPFDEQFF. In DNA, the CDR3 is TGTGCCAGCAGCTTAGGGGACTTACCGCCGTTCGATGAGCAGTTCTTC. This chain connects TRBV11-2 to TRBJ2-1, with D possibly matching TRBD2 (6 bases). CDR3 length: 16 amino acids. The ends were cut back, 1 base at V and 8 bases at J, with 18 bases in the middle. Per germline, CDR1 SGHAT and CDR2 FQNNGV.

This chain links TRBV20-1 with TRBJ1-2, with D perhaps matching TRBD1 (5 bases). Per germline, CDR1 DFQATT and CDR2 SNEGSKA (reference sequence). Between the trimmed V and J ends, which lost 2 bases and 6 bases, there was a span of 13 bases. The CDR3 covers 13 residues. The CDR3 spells CSARMGQGNGYTF. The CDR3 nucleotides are TGCAGTGCTAGAATGGGGCAGGGAAATGGCTACACCTTC.

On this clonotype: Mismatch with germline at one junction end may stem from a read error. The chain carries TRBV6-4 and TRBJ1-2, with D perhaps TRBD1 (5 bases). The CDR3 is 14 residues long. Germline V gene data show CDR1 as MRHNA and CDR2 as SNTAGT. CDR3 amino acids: CANSPTGGNYGYTF. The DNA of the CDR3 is TGTGCCAACAGTCCCACCGGGGGTAACTATGGCTACACCTTC.

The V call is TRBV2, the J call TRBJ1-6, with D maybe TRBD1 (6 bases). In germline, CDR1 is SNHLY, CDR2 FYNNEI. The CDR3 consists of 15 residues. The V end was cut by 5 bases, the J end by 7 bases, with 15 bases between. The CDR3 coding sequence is TGTGCCAGCAGTTCCAACAGGGCGGAGAATTCACCCCTCCACTTT. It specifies CASSSNRAENSPLHF. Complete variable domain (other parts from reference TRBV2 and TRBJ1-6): EPEVTQTPSHQVTQMGQEVILRCVPISNHLYFYWYRQILGQKVEFLVSFYNNEISEKSEIFDDQFSVERPDGSNFTLKIRSTKLEDSAMYFCASSSNRAENSPLHFGNGTRLTVT.

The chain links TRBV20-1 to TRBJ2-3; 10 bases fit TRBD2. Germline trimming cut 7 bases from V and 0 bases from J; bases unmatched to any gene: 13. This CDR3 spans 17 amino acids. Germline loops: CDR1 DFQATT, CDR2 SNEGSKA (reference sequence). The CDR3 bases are TGCAGTGTCCAATCCAGCGGGGGGGCGGGTAGCACAGATACGCAGTATTTT. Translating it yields CSVQSSGGAGSTDTQYF.

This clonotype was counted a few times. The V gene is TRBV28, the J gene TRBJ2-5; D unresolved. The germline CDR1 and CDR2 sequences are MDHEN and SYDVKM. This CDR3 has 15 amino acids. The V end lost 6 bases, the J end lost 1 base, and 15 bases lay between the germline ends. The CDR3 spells CASSKNRAAQETQYF. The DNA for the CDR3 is TGTGCCAGCAGCAAAAACCGGGCGGCCCAAGAGACCCAGTACTTC.

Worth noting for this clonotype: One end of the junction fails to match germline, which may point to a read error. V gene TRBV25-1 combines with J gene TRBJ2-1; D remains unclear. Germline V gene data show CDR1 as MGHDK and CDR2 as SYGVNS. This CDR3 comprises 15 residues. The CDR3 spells CANSEWTSSYNEQFF. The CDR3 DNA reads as TGTGCCAACAGTGAATGGACCAGCTCCTACAATGAGCAGTTCTTC. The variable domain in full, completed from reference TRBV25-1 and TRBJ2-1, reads EADIYQTPRYLVIGTGKKITLECSQTMGHDKMYWYQQDPGMELHLIHYSYGVNSTEKGDLSSESTVSRIRTEHFPLTLESARPSHTSQYLCANSEWTSSYNEQFFGPGTRLTVL.

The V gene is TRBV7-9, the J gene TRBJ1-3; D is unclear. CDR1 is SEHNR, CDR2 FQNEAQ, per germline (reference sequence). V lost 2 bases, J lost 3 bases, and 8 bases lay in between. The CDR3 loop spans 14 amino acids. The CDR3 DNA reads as TGTGCCAGCAGCTTACGCAGAGATGGAAACACCATATATTTT. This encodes CASSLRRDGNTIYF.

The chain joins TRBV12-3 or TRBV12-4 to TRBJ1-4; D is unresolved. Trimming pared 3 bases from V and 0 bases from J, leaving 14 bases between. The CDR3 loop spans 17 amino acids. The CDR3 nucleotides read TGTGCCAGCAGTTTTGGGCAGTCCCTTGCAACTAATGAAAAACTGTTTTTT. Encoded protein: CASSFGQSLATNEKLFF.

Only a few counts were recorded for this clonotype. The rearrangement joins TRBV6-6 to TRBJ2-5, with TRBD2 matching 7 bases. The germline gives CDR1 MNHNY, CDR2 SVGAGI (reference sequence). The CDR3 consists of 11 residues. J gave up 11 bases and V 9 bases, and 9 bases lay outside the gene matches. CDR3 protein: CASLGGNEQYF. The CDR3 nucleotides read TGTGCCAGTCTGGGAGGGAATGAGCAGTACTTC.